This TCR beta chain is from a study of cytomegalovirus exposure and HLA in healthy donors. The CDR3 consists of 17 residues. The germline V gene encodes CDR1 SGHTA and CDR2 FQGNSA. V was pared by 5 bases and J by 6 bases, with 19 bases of the junction left unmatched. In the PCR, 60 Vbeta and 13 Jbeta primers were used. Generated by immunoSEQ multiplex PCR, the TCRdb table keeps only in-frame clones and is missing some. The sample has some 81,000 clones, roughly 73% seen once. This receptor was obtained from a woman in her 40s in good health and CMV-seropositive. The V and J genes are TRBV7-2 and TRBJ2-7; 7 bases fit TRBD1. The sample was PBMCs. In DNA form, the CDR3 reads TGTGCCAGCAGCATGGGTACGACAGGGACGATCCTTATCGAGCAGTACTTC. It encodes CASSMGTTGTILIEQYF.